Listed below are T cell receptor beta chains from one sample, sequenced in a study of cytomegalovirus exposure and HLA in healthy donors. The method was immunoSEQ multiplex PCR; TCRdb's version includes in-frame clones alone and lacks a portion of them. The sample has about 180,000 clones; 78% are singletons. Material: PBMCs. The receptors derive from a woman in her forties or fifties in good health and CMV-seropositive. Each CDR3 is given with its conserved first and last residue. The order of the fields is clone size, V gene, D gene, J gene, CDR3 protein, CDR3 DNA. A D gene is named only where the DNA matches it firmly. Rows give clone size only sometimes, using once, few, many, or a class for an expanded clone.

size: .
V: TRBV7-6
D: TRBD1
J: TRBJ2-5
CDR3: CASSLRSGTVQETQYF
DNA: TGTGCCAGCAGCTTAAGGTCAGGGACAGTCCAAGAGACCCAGTACTTC

size: .
V: TRBV4-1
D: .
J: TRBJ1-5
CDR3: CASSQRRRNLVVCNQPQHF
DNA: TGCGCCAGCAGCCAACGAAGAAGGAACCTAGTAGTATGCAATCAGCCCCAGCATTTT

size: .
V: TRBV5-1
D: .
J: TRBJ2-1
CDR3: CASSLAQGLYNEQFF
DNA: TGCGCCAGCAGCTTGGCCCAGGGACTCTACAATGAGCAGTTCTTC

size: .
V: TRBV19
D: TRBD2
J: TRBJ2-3
CDR3: CASSGTSGGATQYF
DNA: TGTGCCAGTAGTGGGACTAGCGGGGGGGCTACGCAGTATTTT

size: .
V: TRBV7-9
D: .
J: TRBJ2-7
CDR3: CASSPPTGSYEQYF
DNA: TGTGCCAGCAGCCCCCCGACAGGTTCCTACGAGCAGTACTTC

size: few
V: TRBV4-1
D: TRBD2
J: TRBJ2-7
CDR3: CASSQGPGTSKNEQYF
DNA: TGCGCCAGCAGCCAAGGCCCCGGGACTAGCAAAAACGAGCAGTACTTC

size: .
V: TRBV6-6
D: .
J: TRBJ2-3
CDR3: CASSYYSVQADTQYF
DNA: TGTGCCAGCAGTTATTATTCCGTTCAAGCGGATACGCAGTATTTT

size: .
V: TRBV2
D: TRBD1
J: TRBJ1-1
CDR3: CAGTVNTEAFF
DNA: TGTGCCGGGACAGTGAACACTGAAGCTTTCTTT

size: .
V: TRBV2
D: TRBD1
J: TRBJ1-2
CDR3: CASRGQGESQGYTF
DNA: TGTGCCAGCAGGGGACAGGGTGAATCTCAGGGCTACACCTTC

size: .
V: TRBV18
D: TRBD1
J: TRBJ2-1
CDR3: CASSPTRDRFVELPLGNEQFF
DNA: TGTGCCAGCTCACCAACAAGGGACAGGTTTGTAGAGTTACCTTTAGGCAATGAGCAGTTCTTC

size: .
V: TRBV2
D: .
J: TRBJ1-3
CDR3: CASSPDSPGNTIYF
DNA: TGTGCCAGCAGTCCGGACAGCCCTGGAAACACCATATATTTT

size: few
V: TRBV9
D: .
J: TRBJ2-3
CDR3: CASTPQTGSSTDTQYF
DNA: TGTGCCAGCACCCCCCAAACAGGGTCCAGCACAGATACGCAGTATTTT

size: .
V: TRBV6-6
D: .
J: TRBJ2-1
CDR3: CASSYPGSGLEEQFF
DNA: TGTGCCAGCAGTTACCCGGGGTCGGGGTTGGAGGAGCAGTTCTTC

size: few
V: TRBV7-3
D: .
J: TRBJ1-1
CDR3: CASSTQGGTEAFF
DNA: TGTGCCAGCAGCACACAGGGTGGGACTGAAGCTTTCTTT

size: few
V: TRBV5-1
D: .
J: TRBJ1-6
CDR3: CASRTAYNSPLHF
DNA: TGCGCCAGCAGGACTGCCTATAATTCACCCCTCCACTTT

size: few
V: TRBV7-2
D: TRBD1
J: TRBJ2-5
CDR3: CASSVGQGETQYF
DNA: TGTGCCAGCAGCGTTGGACAGGGGGAGACCCAGTACTTC

size: once
V: TRBV2
D: .
J: TRBJ1-1
CDR3: CASSEALTGITEAFF
DNA: TGTGCCAGCAGTGAAGCCCTTACAGGTATCACTGAAGCTTTCTTT

size: .
V: TRBV7-7
D: TRBD1
J: TRBJ2-1
CDR3: CASSLAGTGINEQFF
DNA: TGTGCTAGCAGCTTAGCCGGGACAGGGATCAATGAGCAGTTCTTC

size: .
V: TRBV6-4
D: TRBD1
J: TRBJ1-2
CDR3: CASRSGQGNYGYTF
DNA: TGTGCCAGCAGGTCGGGACAGGGGAACTATGGCTACACCTTC

size: .
V: TRBV2
D: .
J: TRBJ2-7
CDR3: CASREAIVEQYF
DNA: TGTGCCAGCAGGGAGGCGATCGTCGAGCAGTACTTC

size: .
V: TRBV15
D: .
J: TRBJ1-3
CDR3: CATSRGGSGDGNTIYF
DNA: TGTGCCACCAGCAGAGGAGGGTCAGGGGACGGAAACACCATATATTTT

size: few
V: TRBV10-2
D: .
J: TRBJ2-3
CDR3: CASSEVGDSRPDTQYF
DNA: TGCGCCAGCAGTGAAGTCGGGGACTCTCGCCCAGATACGCAGTATTTT

size: .
V: TRBV11-2
D: TRBD1
J: TRBJ2-7
CDR3: CASSPTGADGQYF
DNA: TGTGCCAGCAGCCCGACAGGGGCCGACGGGCAGTACTTC

size: .
V: TRBV7-8
D: TRBD1
J: TRBJ2-7
CDR3: CASSFTGGSYEQYF
DNA: TGTGCCAGCAGCTTTACAGGGGGTTCCTACGAGCAGTACTTC

size: .
V: TRBV27
D: TRBD1
J: TRBJ2-2
CDR3: CASSFGQGIRTGELFF
DNA: TGTGCCAGCAGTTTCGGACAGGGCATCCGGACCGGGGAGCTGTTTTTT

size: .
V: TRBV10-1
D: .
J: TRBJ1-3
CDR3: CASSGDRNTIYF
DNA: TGCGCCAGCAGTGGAGACAGAAACACCATATATTTT

size: .
V: TRBV27
D: .
J: TRBJ2-3
CDR3: CASSPEVPDTQYF
DNA: TGTGCCAGCAGTCCCGAGGTCCCAGATACGCAGTATTTT

size: .
V: TRBV18
D: TRBD2
J: TRBJ2-1
CDR3: CASSPLAGAYNEQFF
DNA: TGTGCCAGCTCACCCCTAGCGGGGGCGTACAATGAGCAGTTCTTC

size: once
V: TRBV18
D: .
J: TRBJ2-7
CDR3: CASSPPSPSSYEQYF
DNA: TGTGCCAGCTCACCACCCTCGCCTAGCTCCTACGAGCAGTACTTC

size: few
V: TRBV9
D: TRBD1
J: TRBJ2-1
CDR3: CASSVGGDRLYNEQFF
DNA: TGTGCCAGCAGCGTAGGCGGGGACAGGTTATACAATGAGCAGTTCTTC

size: .
V: TRBV29-1
D: TRBD1
J: TRBJ2-1
CDR3: CSVDPQGDEQFF
DNA: TGCAGCGTTGATCCTCAGGGGGATGAGCAGTTCTTC

size: few
V: TRBV2
D: TRBD2
J: TRBJ2-1
CDR3: CARGLAGGVEQFF
DNA: TGTGCCAGAGGACTAGCGGGGGGGGTTGAGCAGTTCTTC

size: .
V: TRBV30
D: TRBD1
J: TRBJ1-3
CDR3: CAWSPTGWSGNTIYF
DNA: TGTGCCTGGAGTCCGACAGGGTGGAGTGGAAACACCATATATTTT

size: few
V: TRBV20-1
D: .
J: TRBJ1-1
CDR3: CSARDRIGAFF
DNA: TGCAGTGCTAGAGATCGAATCGGAGCTTTCTTT

size: .
V: TRBV4-1
D: .
J: TRBJ1-2
CDR3: CASSQEEQPYGYTF
DNA: TGCGCCAGCAGCCAAGAGGAGCAGCCCTATGGCTACACCTTC

size: few
V: TRBV4-1
D: TRBD2
J: TRBJ2-3
CDR3: CASKWLAGATDTQYF
DNA: TGCGCCAGCAAGTGGCTAGCGGGGGCCACAGATACGCAGTATTTT

size: .
V: TRBV27
D: .
J: TRBJ2-3
CDR3: CASSFGLPNTDTQYF
DNA: TGTGCCAGCAGTTTTGGACTCCCCAACACAGATACGCAGTATTTT

size: .
V: TRBV5-1
D: .
J: TRBJ1-6
CDR3: CASSLDRSNSPLHF
DNA: TGCGCCAGCAGCCTTGACAGGTCCAACTCACCCCTCCACTTT

size: .
V: TRBV9
D: TRBD2
J: TRBJ2-3
CDR3: CASSVASGVTDTQYF
DNA: TGTGCCAGCAGCGTTGCTAGCGGGGTCACAGATACGCAGTATTTT

size: .
V: TRBV7-6
D: .
J: TRBJ1-5
CDR3: CASSPDSFSNQPQHF
DNA: TGTGCCAGCAGCCCCGACAGCTTTAGCAATCAGCCCCAGCATTTT

size: .
V: TRBV5-4
D: .
J: TRBJ2-5
CDR3: CASSPMGTQETQYF
DNA: TGTGCCAGCAGCCCGATGGGGACTCAAGAGACCCAGTACTTC

size: .
V: TRBV7-9
D: .
J: TRBJ2-1
CDR3: CASSLAALASYNEQFF
DNA: TGTGCCAGCAGCTTAGCGGCGTTAGCCTCCTACAATGAGCAGTTCTTC

size: .
V: TRBV12-2
D: .
J: TRBJ1-5
CDR3: CASRIPADLSNQPQHF
DNA: TGTGCAAGTCGAATACCAGCGGACTTAAGCAATCAGCCCCAGCATTTT

size: .
V: TRBV30
D: .
J: TRBJ1-4
CDR3: CAWMGGEEGFYLF
DNA: TGTGCCTGGATGGGGGGGGAGGAGGGGTTCTACCTTTTT

size: once
V: TRBV25-1
D: TRBD2
J: TRBJ2-1
CDR3: CASSGAGGQYNEQFF
DNA: TGTGCCAGCAGTGGTGCGGGGGGGCAGTACAATGAGCAGTTCTTC

size: .
V: TRBV9
D: TRBD2
J: TRBJ2-7
CDR3: CASSVAGTSGGEQYF
DNA: TGTGCCAGCAGCGTAGCGGGGACTAGCGGGGGAGAGCAGTACTTC

size: .
V: TRBV5-1
D: TRBD1
J: TRBJ2-5
CDR3: CASSLDRGEETQYF
DNA: TGCGCCAGCAGCCTGGACAGGGGGGAAGAGACCCAGTACTTC

size: .
V: TRBV11-2
D: .
J: TRBJ2-1
CDR3: CASSLDPSGQFF
DNA: TGTGCCAGCAGCTTAGACCCCAGCGGGCAGTTCTTC

size: once
V: TRBV7-9
D: .
J: TRBJ2-5
CDR3: CASTKKETQYF
DNA: TGTGCCAGCACCAAAAAAGAGACCCAGTACTTC

size: few
V: TRBV9
D: .
J: TRBJ2-5
CDR3: CASSGPDYPVTQYF
DNA: TGTGCCAGCAGCGGCCCGGACTACCCAGTCACCCAGTACTTC

size: .
V: TRBV30
D: TRBD2
J: TRBJ2-7
CDR3: CAWGEGHGQYF
DNA: TGTGCCTGGGGGGAGGGCCACGGGCAGTACTTC

size: .
V: TRBV27
D: .
J: TRBJ1-1
CDR3: CASSFGTSPNTEAFF
DNA: TGTGCCAGCAGTTTCGGGACAAGCCCGAACACTGAAGCTTTCTTT

size: .
V: TRBV30
D: .
J: TRBJ2-2
CDR3: CAWSVLHTGELFF
DNA: TGTGCCTGGAGTGTACTACACACCGGGGAGCTGTTTTTT

size: .
V: TRBV5-6
D: TRBD1
J: TRBJ2-6
CDR3: CASSSDRGASGANVLTF
DNA: TGTGCCAGCAGTTCGGACAGGGGCGCGTCTGGGGCCAACGTCCTGACTTTC

size: .
V: TRBV7-2
D: .
J: TRBJ2-5
CDR3: CASSLARSETQYF
DNA: TGTGCCAGCAGCTTGGCTAGGTCGGAGACCCAGTACTTC

size: .
V: TRBV7-3
D: TRBD2
J: TRBJ2-2
CDR3: CASSRDGLAGARELFF
DNA: TGTGCCAGCAGCCGTGATGGACTAGCGGGGGCCAGGGAGCTGTTTTTT

size: .
V: TRBV19
D: TRBD1
J: TRBJ2-7
CDR3: CASSMRTGGRGNEQYF
DNA: TGTGCCAGTAGTATGCGGACAGGGGGCAGGGGAAACGAGCAGTACTTC